Listed below are T cell receptor beta chains from one sample, sequenced in a study of Tregs in tolerant kidney transplant recipients. Antigens for these TCRs are unknown. Assay: immunoSEQ multiplex PCR; the TCRdb copy retains only in-frame clones and omits some. Of around 11,000 clones in the sample, around nine tenths are singletons; the top ten hold about 5.8%. This sample comprised Tregs from blood cultured with allogeneic cells, obtained before the transplant. The source is a human patient who received a combined kidney and bone marrow transplant. Each CDR3 is given with its conserved first and last residue. D genes are given only for firm matches.

j_call d_call v_call cdr3_aa cdr3_nt
TRBJ1-1 TRBD1 TRBV5-4 CASSTRDRGAMNTEAFF TGTGCCAGCAGCACCCGGGACAGGGGGGCGATGAACACTGAAGCTTTCTTT
TRBJ2-7 . TRBV5-4 CASSLAFARDEQYF TGTGCCAGCAGCTTGGCCTTTGCGAGAGACGAGCAGTACTTC
TRBJ2-1 TRBD2 TRBV7-9 CASKNPLAGGYNEQFF TGTGCCAGCAAGAACCCCCTAGCGGGAGGCTACAATGAGCAGTTCTTC
TRBJ1-4 . TRBV6-5 CASSYSIRPTNEKLFF TGTGCCAGCAGTTACTCGATCAGACCAACTAATGAAAAACTGTTTTTT
TRBJ1-6 TRBD1 TRBV27 CASTLMGTGYSPLHF TGTGCCAGCACCCTGATGGGGACAGGATATTCACCCCTCCACTTT
TRBJ2-3 TRBD2 TRBV5-4 CASSILLAGGADTQYF TGTGCCAGCAGCATATTACTAGCGGGGGGCGCAGATACGCAGTATTTT
TRBJ2-5 TRBD2 TRBV7-9 CASSERGLAGIETQYF TGTGCCAGCAGCGAAAGGGGACTAGCGGGGATTGAGACCCAGTACTTC
TRBJ1-1 . TRBV7-9 CASSLGYNTEAFF TGTGCCAGCAGCTTAGGATATAACACTGAAGCTTTCTTT
TRBJ1-4 TRBD1 TRBV10-1 CASSRGRSVYRRANDEKLFF TGCGCCAGCAGCAGGGGGCGGTCCGTATACCGGAGGGCAAATGACGAAAAACTGTTTTTT
TRBJ1-2 . TRBV5-6 CASSALGGGYTF TGTGCCAGCAGCGCGTTGGGGGGGGGCTACACCTTC
TRBJ2-5 TRBD2 TRBV12-5 CASGLRTSGVKQETQYF TGTGCTAGTGGGCTTCGGACTAGCGGGGTAAAACAAGAGACCCAGTACTTC
TRBJ2-1 TRBD2 TRBV5-1 CASSFERGSYNEQFF TGCGCCAGCAGCTTTGAGCGGGGTTCCTACAATGAGCAGTTCTTC
TRBJ1-2 TRBD1 TRBV19 CASSRDRNYGYTF TGTGCCAGTAGTCGGGACAGAAACTATGGCTACACCTTC
TRBJ1-1 . TRBV11-3 CASSLLVRGNTEAFF TGTGCCAGCAGCTTACTTGTCAGGGGGAACACTGAAGCTTTCTTT
TRBJ2-7 TRBD2 TRBV7-8 CASSWGGTSSYEQYF TGTGCCAGCAGCTGGGGGGGGACTAGTTCCTACGAGCAGTACTTC
TRBJ2-2 . TRBV6-5 CASTVGNGELFF TGTGCCAGCACAGTGGGTAACGGGGAGCTGTTTTTT
TRBJ2-3 TRBD2 TRBV9 CASSDLAGRTPDTQYF TGTGCCAGCAGCGACCTAGCGGGGCGAACCCCAGATACGCAGTATTTT
TRBJ1-1 . TRBV10-1 CASSESTIPRNTEAFF TGCGCCAGCAGTGAGTCTACCATACCGCGGAACACTGAAGCTTTCTTT
TRBJ2-3 . TRBV5-4 CATHLGGGPPLTGDTQYF TGTGCCACCCACCTCGGGGGGGGCCCTCCTTTGACAGGGGATACGCAGTATTTT
TRBJ2-3 TRBD2 TRBV7-3 CASSLSGAADTQYF TGTGCCAGCAGCCTTAGCGGGGCCGCAGATACGCAGTATTTT
TRBJ1-6 . TRBV6-1 CASSTRGSYNSPLHF TGTGCCAGCAGTACCAGGGGTTCCTATAATTCACCCCTCCACTTT
TRBJ2-6 . TRBV5-5 CASSPILAAGSGANVLTF TGTGCCAGCAGCCCGATTTTGGCCGCTGGGTCTGGGGCCAACGTCCTGACTTTC
TRBJ2-3 TRBD1 TRBV28 CASSPEGTGDAYTQYF TGTGCCAGCAGTCCAGAAGGGACAGGGGACGCCTATACGCAGTATTTT
TRBJ2-5 . TRBV18 CASSPSTAGETQYF TGTGCCAGCTCACCGAGCACGGCGGGGGAGACCCAGTACTTC
TRBJ1-6 . TRBV7-2 CASRNTRTASLHF TGTGCCAGCAGGAACACCAGGACCGCATCCCTCCACTTT